This T cell receptor (beta chain) was profiled in a study of shared clonotypes between healthy human individuals. Study-wide results and caveats: It was observed that 5% to 6% of naive CD4 clonotypes were shared across a handful of donors.

The CDR3 covers 17 residues. The V gene's germline CDR1 is SGHAT and CDR2 FQNNGV. The V gene end was trimmed by 5 bases and the J gene end by 9 bases; junction bases not matched to a gene: 13. Using immunoSEQ multiplex PCR, the repertoire was profiled, and TCRdb retains in-frame clones only, with some absent. This sample yields about 380,000 clones, of which around 96% are seen a single time; about 0.32% belongs to the top ten. As for this clone: Its target is not known.

The sequence derives from a man aged 25 to 45 in good health. The specimen was memory CD8+ T cells sorted from blood. Subset denoted: CD45RO+ cells pooled with CCR7-negative TemRA cells. V usage is TRBV11-2 and J usage is TRBJ2-1; 13 bases fit TRBD2. The CDR3 protein is CASSTRTSGSGVGEQFF. The DNA of the CDR3 is TGTGCCAGCAGCACCCGGACTAGCGGGAGTGGGGTCGGTGAGCAGTTCTTC.